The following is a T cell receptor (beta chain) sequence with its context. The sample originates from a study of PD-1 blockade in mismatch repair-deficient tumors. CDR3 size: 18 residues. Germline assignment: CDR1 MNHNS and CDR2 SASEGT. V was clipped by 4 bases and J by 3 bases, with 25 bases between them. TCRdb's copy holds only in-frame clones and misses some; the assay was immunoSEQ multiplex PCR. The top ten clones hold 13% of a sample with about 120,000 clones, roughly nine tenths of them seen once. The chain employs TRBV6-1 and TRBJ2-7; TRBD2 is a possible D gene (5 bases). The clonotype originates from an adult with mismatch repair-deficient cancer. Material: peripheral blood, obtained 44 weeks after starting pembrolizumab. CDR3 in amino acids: CASSAYQYLQDLHYEQYF. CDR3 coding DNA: TGTGCCAGCAGTGCTTATCAATATCTTCAGGACTTACACTACGAGCAGTACTTC.